The rows below give T cell receptor beta chains drawn from one sample of a study of T-cell reconstitution after alpha-beta-depleted transplantation in children. TCRdb redid the calling of the PCR reads with MiXCR, one entry per CDR3 protein. The profile covers about 830,000 distinct CDR3 sequences, with approximately 15% appearing a single time and roughly 4.8% taken by the ten largest. Sample: PBMCs, mostly from graft donor cells, taken 360 days after TCRalphabeta/CD19-depleted stem cell transplant. These receptors originate from a male patient aged 10 to 17 who had a stem cell transplant for acute lymphoblastic leukemia, so the T cells may come from the graft donor. CDR3s include the opening cysteine and the closing phenylalanine or tryptophan. The D gene is left open where the match is weak. Only part of the rows carry a size: once, few, many, or a class if the clone is expanded.

size,J,V,D,DNA,CDR3
many,TRBJ2-7,TRBV27,TRBD2,TGTGCCAGCAGTTCGTTAGCGGGAGAGAACTACGAGCAGTACTTC,CASSSLAGENYEQYF
NA,TRBJ2-7,TRBV6-1,TRBD1,TGTGCCAGCAGTCCGGACAGGGCAGGCGAGCAGTACTTC,CASSPDRAGEQYF
NA,TRBJ2-3,TRBV29-1,TRBD2,TGCAGCGTTGGTCGGGAAATTGGACTAGCGGGAAACACAGATACGCAGTATTTT,CSVGREIGLAGNTDTQYF
many,TRBJ1-3,TRBV5-1,TRBD1,TGCGCCAGCAGCCGTCAGGGGGCGGATGGAAACACCATATATTTT,CASSRQGADGNTIYF
few,TRBJ1-3,TRBV6-5,NA,TGTGCCAGCAGTTATGGACGGAGAATCTCTGGAAACACCATATATTTT,CASSYGRRISGNTIYF
few,TRBJ2-2,TRBV11-1,TRBD2,TGTGCCAGCAGCTCGGTTTTAAGCGGGAGGACCGGGGAGCTGTTTTTT,CASSSVLSGRTGELFF
NA,TRBJ1-2,TRBV7-3,NA,TGTGCCAGCAGCTTAATCGGGACCTCCAAATACGATGGCTACACCTTC,CASSLIGTSKYDGYTF
NA,TRBJ2-7,TRBV14,NA,TGTGCCAGCAGCCAAGAGCGCGGGCCCCCCTACGAGCAGTACTTC,CASSQERGPPYEQYF
few,TRBJ2-3,TRBV28,NA,TGTGCCAGCAGTTTCACTAGCCCCTCTTACACAGATACGCAGTATTTT,CASSFTSPSYTDTQYF
NA,TRBJ2-5,TRBV27,NA,TGTGCCAGCAGTTTATACTTCGGCGAGACCCAGTACTTC,CASSLYFGETQYF
NA,TRBJ1-6,TRBV3-1,NA,TGTGCCAGCAGCCAAGAAACAGTTTCGGTTTCACCCCTCCACTTT,CASSQETVSVSPLHF
NA,TRBJ2-7,TRBV20-1,NA,TGCAGTGCTAGAGATAGGAGGGGGCAGTACTTC,CSARDRRGQYF
NA,TRBJ2-1,TRBV5-1,NA,TGCGCCAGCAGCTTGACAGGGAGCGAGTCCTACAATGAGCAGTTCTTC,CASSLTGSESYNEQFF
NA,TRBJ2-4,TRBV20-1,NA,TGCAGTGCGATGAGGGGATTCAAAAACATTCAGTACTTC,CSAMRGFKNIQYF
NA,TRBJ1-5,TRBV27,NA,TGTGCCAGCAGTTTAGGGGGACGTTGGCAGCCCCAGCATTTT,CASSLGGRWQPQHF
many,TRBJ2-7,TRBV27,TRBD1,TGTGCCAGCAGAGCTACAGGGGACGGATCCTACGAGCAGTACTTC,CASRATGDGSYEQYF
NA,TRBJ2-2,TRBV6-5,NA,TGTGCCAGCAGTTATCTCTCCCTAAGGGCCGGGGAGCTGTTTTTT,CASSYLSLRAGELFF
few,TRBJ1-4,TRBV4-1,NA,TGCGCCAGCAGCCAACGATATTTTGGACAGACCACAACTAATGAAAAACTGTTTTTT,CASSQRYFGQTTTNEKLFF
NA,TRBJ1-2,TRBV5-1,NA,TGCGCCAGCCGGACAGCCGGTAACTATGGCTACACCTTC,CASRTAGNYGYTF
NA,TRBJ2-4,TRBV7-3,NA,TGTGCCAGCAGCTTAACCAGGGCTGGGGCCAAAAACATTCAGTACTTC,CASSLTRAGAKNIQYF
NA,TRBJ1-5,TRBV5-1,NA,TGCGCCAGCAGCTTAGTTTCGGGGCATAATCAGCCCCAGCATTTT,CASSLVSGHNQPQHF
few,TRBJ2-1,TRBV20-1,TRBD2,TGCAGTGCTATCGCTCCGGGACTAGCGGTAAACAATGAGCAGTTCTTC,CSAIAPGLAVNNEQFF
few,TRBJ2-1,TRBV20-1,NA,TGCAGTGCTAGTTCTCCGTCTTACAATGAGCAGTTCTTC,CSASSPSYNEQFF
many,TRBJ2-3,TRBV11-2,NA,TGTGCCAGCAGCTCCCTTCGTGAACGCACAGATACGCAGTATTTT,CASSSLRERTDTQYF
NA,TRBJ2-6,TRBV5-1,NA,TGCGCCAGCAGCTCCCGGGGCCCTTACAACGCGAAGACTGGGGCCAACGTCCTGACTTTC,CASSSRGPYNAKTGANVLTF
many,TRBJ2-2,TRBV6-4,NA,TGTGCCAGTGGGACGGGCACCGGGGAGCTGTTTTTT,CASGTGTGELFF
NA,TRBJ1-2,TRBV7-9,NA,TGTGCCAGCAGCCGCCCCCGACGGACTGGCTATGGCTACACCTTC,CASSRPRRTGYGYTF
NA,TRBJ1-1,TRBV7-9,NA,TGTGCCAGCAGCATACCAAGGGCTTCGGGCACTGAAGCTTTCTTT,CASSIPRASGTEAFF
NA,TRBJ2-3,TRBV5-1,TRBD2,TGCGCCAGCAGCTTGACGGGCGGGAGGCCCAATACGCAGTATTTT,CASSLTGGRPNTQYF
few,TRBJ2-3,TRBV10-3,NA,TGTGCCATCAGTGCCGTCCTAGATACGCAGTATTTT,CAISAVLDTQYF
NA,TRBJ2-7,TRBV5-1,TRBD2,TGCGCCAGCAGCTTGGCCCCGGGACTAGCGGGAGGGCCATCCTACGAGCAGTACTTC,CASSLAPGLAGGPSYEQYF
NA,TRBJ2-1,TRBV7-6,TRBD2,TGTGCCAGCAGCTTAACGACTAGCGGGAATGAGCAGTTCTTC,CASSLTTSGNEQFF
few,TRBJ2-3,TRBV4-1,NA,TGCGCCAGCAGCCAAGATTTCTTTGGCCGGGCGCAGTATTTT,CASSQDFFGRAQYF
NA,TRBJ2-7,TRBV12-3/TRBV12-4,NA,TGTGCCAGCAGTTTAACCGCCGGAGGTGAGCAGTACTTC,CASSLTAGGEQYF
few,TRBJ2-1,TRBV7-2,TRBD2,TGTGCCAGCAGCTTAGCCGGGGGTCTAGCGGCGGACAATGAGCAGTTCTTC,CASSLAGGLAADNEQFF
few,TRBJ1-1,TRBV5-1,NA,TGCGCCAGCAGCTATAGGGGGGGAGGATGGACTGAAGCTTTCTTT,CASSYRGGGWTEAFF